One T cell receptor (beta chain) is described in this entry. The antigen remains unidentified. The entry originates in a study of T cell responses to AZD1222 COVID-19 vaccine. Study results and limitations: In a largely white British group with more females than males, clonal diversity was possibly underestimated.

CDR1 SGHAT and CDR2 FQNNGV come from the germline V gene. This CDR3 has 15 residues. V lost 5 bases and J lost 7; bases outside the gene matches: 8. Sequencing used immunoSEQ multiplex PCR; TCRdb keeps in-frame clones, though not all of them. The profile shows about 140,000 clones, approximately 95% of them singletons. This sequence was found in an adult in good health. The chain links TRBV11-2 to TRBJ1-6, with 7 bases aligning to TRBD1. This specimen was peripheral blood, taken on day 0 of MenACWY control vaccination. The CDR3 DNA follows: TGTGCCAGCAGCACCGGGACAGCCGGAAATTCACCCCTCCACTTT. Its protein product is CASSTGTAGNSPLHF.